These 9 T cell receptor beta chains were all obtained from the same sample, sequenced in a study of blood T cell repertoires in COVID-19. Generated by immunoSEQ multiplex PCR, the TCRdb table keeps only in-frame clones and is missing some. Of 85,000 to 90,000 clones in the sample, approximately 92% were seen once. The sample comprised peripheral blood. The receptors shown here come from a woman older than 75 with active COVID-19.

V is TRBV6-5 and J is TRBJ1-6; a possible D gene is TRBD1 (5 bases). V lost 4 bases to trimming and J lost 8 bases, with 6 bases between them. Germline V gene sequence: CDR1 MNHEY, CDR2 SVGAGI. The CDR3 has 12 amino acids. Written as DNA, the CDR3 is TGTGCCAGCAGTTCGGGGGATTCACCCCTCCACTTT. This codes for CASSSGDSPLHF.

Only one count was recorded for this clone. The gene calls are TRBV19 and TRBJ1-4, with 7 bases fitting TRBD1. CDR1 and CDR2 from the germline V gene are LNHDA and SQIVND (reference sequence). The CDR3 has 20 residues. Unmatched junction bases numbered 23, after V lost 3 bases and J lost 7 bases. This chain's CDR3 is CASSIPLRFDVGTDLEKLFF. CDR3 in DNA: TGTGCCAGTAGTATTCCCCTACGATTTGATGTCGGGACAGACCTTGAAAAACTGTTTTTT.

CDR3: CASTNSGTGGAEQYF. The CDR3 nucleotides are TGTGCCAGCACCAACTCCGGGACAGGGGGCGCCGAGCAGTACTTC. The chain is built from TRBV28 and TRBJ2-7; 12 bases agree with TRBD1. There are 15 residues in the CDR3. V lost 7 bases to trimming and J lost 6 bases; unmatched junction nucleotides: 10. The germline CDR1 and CDR2 sequences are MDHEN and SYDVKM.

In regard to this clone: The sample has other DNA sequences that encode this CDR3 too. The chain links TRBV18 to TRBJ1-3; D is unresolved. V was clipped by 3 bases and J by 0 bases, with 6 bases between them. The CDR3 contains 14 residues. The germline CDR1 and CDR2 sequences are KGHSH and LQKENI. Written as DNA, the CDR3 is TGTGCCAGCTCACCGGCAGGCTCTGGAAACACCATATATTTT. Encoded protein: CASSPAGSGNTIYF.

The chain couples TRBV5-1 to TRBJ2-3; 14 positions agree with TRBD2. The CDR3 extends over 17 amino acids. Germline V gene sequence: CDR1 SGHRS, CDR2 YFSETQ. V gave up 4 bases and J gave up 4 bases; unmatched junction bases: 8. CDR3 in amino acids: CASSRGLAGVRSDTQYF. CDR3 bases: TGCGCCAGCAGCCGGGGACTAGCGGGAGTACGGTCAGATACGCAGTATTTT.

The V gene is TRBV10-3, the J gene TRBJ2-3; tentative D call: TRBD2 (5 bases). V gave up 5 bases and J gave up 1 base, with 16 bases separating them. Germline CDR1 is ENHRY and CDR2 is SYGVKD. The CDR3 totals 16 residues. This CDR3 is CAISSVRGIGTDTQYF. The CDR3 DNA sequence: TGTGCCATCAGTTCCGTCCGGGGAATCGGCACAGATACGCAGTATTTT.

CDR3 sequence (DNA): TGTGCCAGCAGCACCAGGAGGTCTAGCGGGAGTGGCGGGGAGCTGTTTTTT. Translation gives CASSTRRSSGSGGELFF. The genes are TRBV27 and TRBJ2-2; the match to TRBD2 covers 10 bases. V trimming: 6 bases; J trimming: 7 bases; junction bases outside the gene matches: 14. Germline V gives CDR1 MNHEY, CDR2 SMNVEV (reference sequence). This CDR3 spans 17 amino acids.

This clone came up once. Here the CDR3 reads CASSLVFSAGGNTIYF. The CDR3 nucleotides are TGTGCCAGCAGCTTAGTGTTTTCGGCAGGGGGAAACACCATATATTTT. The chain couples TRBV7-9 to TRBJ1-3; D perhaps matches TRBD1 (5 bases). Trimming shortened V by 1 base and J by 4 bases, and 14 bases separated the two germline ends. The germline CDR1 and CDR2 sequences are SEHNR and FQNEAQ (reference sequence). This CDR3 spans 16 amino acids.

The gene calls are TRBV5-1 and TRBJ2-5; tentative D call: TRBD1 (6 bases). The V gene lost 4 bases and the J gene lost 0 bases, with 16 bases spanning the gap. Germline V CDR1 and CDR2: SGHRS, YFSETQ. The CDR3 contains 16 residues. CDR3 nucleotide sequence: TGCGCCAGCAGCCCGGGGACATCCCTCGACCAAGAGACCCAGTACTTC. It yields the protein CASSPGTSLDQETQYF.